The rows below give T cell receptor beta chains drawn from one sample of a study of blood T cells in healthy people across ages. TCRdb independently ran MiXCR on the 5' RACE reads; one entry per CDR3 protein. The data show 780,000 or so distinct CDR3 sequences, with 53% seen just once and approximately 40% held by the top ten. Sequencing used blood. These receptors all stem from a man older than 75 in good health. Both conserved end residues are part of each CDR3. The D gene is left open where the match is weak. Size is stated for part of the rows, as once, few or many counts, or as a class when the clone is expanded.

J,V,size,D,DNA,CDR3
TRBJ2-7,TRBV20-1,once,.,TGCAGTGCGCTAGGGCCTAGAAACTACGAGCAGTACTTC,CSALGPRNYEQYF
TRBJ2-1,TRBV5-8,.,TRBD1,TGTGCCAGCAGCTACCTTTTGGACAGGGCCTACAATGAGCAGTTCTTC,CASSYLLDRAYNEQFF
TRBJ1-5,TRBV27,.,.,TGTGCCAGCAGTTCCCGTGGAGGGGGACATAGCAATCAGCCCCAGCATTTT,CASSSRGGGHSNQPQHF
TRBJ2-1,TRBV29-1,.,.,TGCAGCGTGGGGCTACGGGCGAATGGGCAGTTCTTC,CSVGLRANGQFF
TRBJ2-5,TRBV5-1,.,TRBD1,TGCGCCAGCAGCCCAGCCATGACAGGGGGCAGGGAGACCCAGTACTTC,CASSPAMTGGRETQYF
TRBJ2-1,TRBV6-1,.,.,TGTGCCAGCAGTGAAATGCAGACCTACAATGAGCAGTTCTTC,CASSEMQTYNEQFF
TRBJ1-5,TRBV27,.,.,TGTGCCAGCAGTTTATGGATGGGCAATCAGCCCCAGCATTTT,CASSLWMGNQPQHF
TRBJ1-6,TRBV3-1,.,.,TGTGCCAGCAGTCCCGGAGATTCACCCCTCCACTTT,CASSPGDSPLHF
TRBJ1-1,TRBV7-9,.,.,TGTGCCAGCGCCGCGGCAGGGGCGAACACTGAAGCTTTCTTT,CASAAAGANTEAFF
TRBJ2-1,TRBV4-1,.,TRBD1,TGCGCCACGGGACAGGGGGGGAATGAGCAGTTCTTC,CATGQGGNEQFF
TRBJ1-5,TRBV2,.,TRBD1,TGTGCCAGCAATGACAGGGGGGTTGGTCAGCCCCAGCATTTT,CASNDRGVGQPQHF
TRBJ1-5,TRBV6-5,once,TRBD1,TGTGCCAGCAGCCCCCTGGACAGGAATAGCAATCAGCCCCAGCATTTT,CASSPLDRNSNQPQHF
TRBJ2-7,TRBV6-1,once,TRBD2,TGTGCCAGCAGCCGCGACGTCCCGGGACTAGCGGGAAAGCGCTACGAGCAGTACTTC,CASSRDVPGLAGKRYEQYF
TRBJ2-1,TRBV27,.,.,TGTGCCACCAAGGACGGGCCATACAATGAGCAGTTCTTC,CATKDGPYNEQFF
TRBJ2-7,TRBV5-1,.,.,TGCGCCAGCAGCCCCTTGGGCAGCGCACGCTACGAGCAGTACTTC,CASSPLGSARYEQYF
TRBJ2-1,TRBV11-2,.,.,TGTGCCAGCAGCCCCCGACAGGGAGGCTACAATGAGCAGTTCTTC,CASSPRQGGYNEQFF
TRBJ1-1,TRBV11-2,.,.,TGTGCCAGCAGCCTCCTCGGGAACTTGAACACTGAAGCTTTCTTT,CASSLLGNLNTEAFF
TRBJ2-3,TRBV7-2,.,.,TGTGCCAGCAGCGAGGGGAGCAGATACGCGTATTTT,CASSEGSRYAYF